This paragraph covers one T cell receptor beta chain sequence. CDR1 and CDR2 from the germline V gene are SGHNT and YENEEA. There are 14 residues in the CDR3. Trimming removed 5 bases from V and 8 bases from J; junction bases left unmatched: 6. TCRdb's copy holds only in-frame clones and misses some; the assay was immunoSEQ multiplex PCR. The repertoire holds some 140,000 clones, approximately 86% seen once, with about 0.63% in the top ten. This sample is drawn from a study of blood T cell repertoires in COVID-19. This TCR was recovered from a man aged 60-69 years with COVID-19, enrolled during active disease. Sequenced: peripheral blood. The chain carries TRBV11-3 and TRBJ2-4, with TRBD1 matching 10 bases. Here the CDR3 reads CASSARQGAYIQYF. DNA for the CDR3: TGTGCCAGCAGCGCACGACAGGGGGCGTACATTCAGTACTTC.